The clone carrying this T cell receptor (beta chain) was seen repeatedly, ten times or more. RNA transcripts provided the source from which TCR beta CDR3 regions were amplified. When the TCR CDR3 underwent first-round RT-PCR, the HTBI primer set was used. TCRdb processed the multiplex PCR reads anew with MiXCR; each CDR3 protein has one entry. The sample has 550,000 to 700,000 distinct CDR3 sequences, roughly 46% seen once. The CDR3 is made up of 13 amino acids. The V gene's germline CDR1 is SGHAT and CDR2 FQNNGV. The germline V and J ends were trimmed by 0 bases and 6 bases, with 9 bases remaining between them. The data are from a study of T cells in Graves' hyperthyroidism and ophthalmopathy.

The rearrangement links TRBV11-2 to TRBJ2-7; no clear D gene. The specimen sequenced was peripheral blood or thyroid tissue (not recorded which). The sequence came from an adult woman with Graves' disease, either hyperthyroidism or ophthalmopathy (not recorded which). The CDR3 spells CASSLDTAAEQYF. CDR3 DNA: TGTGCCAGCAGCTTAGATACAGCAGCCGAGCAGTACTTC.